One and the same sample provided the 26 T cell receptor beta chains below, sequenced in a study of metastatic and nonmetastatic thyroid tumors. Every patient was untreated before thyroid surgery. Through MiXCR, TCRdb re-clonotyped the PCR reads. The sample has 30,000 or so clones, roughly 7.1% seen once. Sample: blood. The receptors originated from a female donor with papillary thyroid cancer or a benign thyroid nodule (not recorded which). Some clones in this sample may be carry-over from other donors' samples.

This clone was counted at least ten times. V and J are TRBV6-1 and TRBJ1-2; 10 bases are a match to TRBD1. Germline loops: CDR1 MNHNS, CDR2 SASEGT. This CDR3 spans 14 amino acids. V was pared by 5 bases and J by 5 bases, with 5 bases of the junction left unmatched. Here the CDR3 reads CASSHRTGGYGYTF. CDR3 bases: TGTGCCAGCAGTCACAGGACAGGGGGGTATGGCTACACCTTC.

This clone has at least ten counts. CDR3 sequence (DNA): TGTGCCAGCTCACCCGGGACAGGGGGCATCTATGAGCAGTTCTTC. This gives the protein CASSPGTGGIYEQFF. The chain carries TRBV18 and TRBJ2-1; 12 bases are a match to TRBD1. This CDR3 has 15 residues. The germline gives CDR1 KGHSH, CDR2 LQKENI. V was clipped by 3 bases and J by 8 bases; unmatched bases: 5.

This clone was seen ten or more times. V is TRBV27 and J is TRBJ2-1; D possibly corresponds to TRBD1 (5 bases). Germline V gives CDR1 MNHEY, CDR2 SMNVEV (reference sequence). This CDR3 is built from 13 residues. Trimming cost V 4 bases and J 6 bases, with 10 bases left between them. For the CDR3, the DNA is TGTGCCAGCAGTTGGACAATCGGCAATGAGCAGTTCTTC. It translates to CASSWTIGNEQFF.

Details on this clone: Distinct nucleotide sequences in the sample also encode this CDR3. V and J are TRBV12-3 or TRBV12-4 and TRBJ2-5; D possibly corresponds to TRBD1 (6 bases). Trimming took off 6 bases at V and 5 bases at J, with 19 bases between the two ends. This CDR3 contains 15 residues. The CDR3: CASRLGQLVWETQYF. The CDR3 region has the DNA TGTGCCAGCAGACTTGGACAGTTGGTTTGGGAGACCCAGTACTTC.

This clone is labeled medium-sized. V usage is TRBV7-8 and J usage is TRBJ2-7; 8 positions match TRBD2. J gave up 4 bases and V 3 bases, and 5 bases lay outside the gene matches. The CDR3 has 14 residues. Germline V gene data show CDR1 as SGHVS and CDR2 as FQNEAQ. In nucleotides, the CDR3 is TGTGCCAGCAGCTTCGGGGGGGCCATGTACGAGCAGTACTTC. Translating it yields CASSFGGAMYEQYF.

This clone occurred many times. The chain uses TRBV5-1 and TRBJ1-2; 11 bases match TRBD1. There are 18 residues in the CDR3. Germline V gives CDR1 SGHRS, CDR2 YFSETQ. V dropped 0 bases and J dropped 4; count of bases not matched to a gene: 11. The CDR3 is CASSLGLGQGVWSYGYTF. In nucleotides, the CDR3 is TGCGCCAGCAGCTTGGGTCTGGGACAGGGGGTGTGGTCCTATGGCTACACCTTC.

This clone showed up many times. This CDR3 is CASSEERNRVQPQHF. The CDR3, as DNA: TGTGCCAGCAGTGAAGAGAGAAACAGGGTCCAGCCCCAGCATTTT. The gene calls are TRBV2 and TRBJ1-5; maybe TRBD1 (6 bases). The CDR3 length is 15 residues. The germline CDR1 and CDR2 sequences are SNHLY and FYNNEI. V was shortened by 1 base and J by 7 bases, with 14 bases between the two germline ends.

This clone appeared many times. The J gene is TRBJ1-5, the V gene TRBV4-1; D is ambiguous. Germline values: CDR1 MGHRA, CDR2 YSYEKL. V was trimmed by 1 base and J by 6 bases, leaving 13 bases between them. The CDR3 has 15 amino acids. The CDR3 region is CASSQATEDSQPQHF. The DNA for the CDR3 is TGCGCCAGCAGCCAAGCCACAGAGGATAGTCAGCCCCAGCATTTT.

This clone was observed many times. The chain links TRBV2 to TRBJ1-5; no reliable D call. V was cut by 6 bases and J by 0 bases, with 9 bases left in between. Germline lookup yields CDR1 SNHLY and CDR2 FYNNEI. This CDR3 is 14 amino acids long. The CDR3 protein is CASRRSYSNQPQHF. In nucleotides, the CDR3 is TGTGCCAGCAGGAGATCCTATAGCAATCAGCCCCAGCATTTT.

This clone came up many times. The chain carries TRBV24-1 and TRBJ2-2, with D possibly matching TRBD1 (6 bases). V lost 3 bases and J 0 bases, leaving 13 bases between the germline ends. CDR1 is KGHDR, CDR2 SFDVKD, per germline. This CDR3 has 17 amino acids. As DNA, the CDR3 is TGTGCCACCAGTGATCCAGGGGTCCCCGCGAACACCGGGGAGCTGTTTTTT. Encoded protein: CATSDPGVPANTGELFF.

This clone was detected many times. This chain links TRBV2 with TRBJ2-3; D gene uncertain. CDR1 is SNHLY, CDR2 FYNNEI, per germline. Trimming removed 1 base at V and 3 bases at J, with 8 bases between. CDR3 size: 14 residues. Written as DNA, the CDR3 is TGTGCCAGCAGTGAAGTAGGGTGGACAGATACGCAGTATTTT. This sequence encodes CASSEVGWTDTQYF.

This clone was recorded many times. In nucleotides, the CDR3 is TGTGCCAGCAGTCTTCACAGGGGCGAAAAGGAAAAACTGTTTTTT. It yields the protein CASSLHRGEKEKLFF. The J gene is TRBJ1-4, the V gene TRBV6-1; 7 bases are a match to TRBD1. The germline V gene encodes CDR1 MNHNS and CDR2 SASEGT. With 5 bases clipped from V and 8 bases from J, the junction kept 11 bases outside the gene matches. The CDR3 is 15 amino acids.

This clone was seen ten or more times. Other DNA sequences in the sample encode the same CDR3. This chain joins TRBV19 and TRBJ1-1; 7 positions match TRBD1. The CDR3 is made up of 13 amino acids. Losses at the gene ends were 9 bases for V and 1 base for J; bases not matched to a gene: 5. CDR1 and CDR2 from the germline V gene are LNHDA and SQIVND (reference sequence). Written as DNA, the CDR3 is TGTGCCAGCATAGGACAGGAGAACACTGAAGCTTTCTTT. Encoded protein: CASIGQENTEAFF.

This clone was recorded many times. The rearrangement uses TRBV7-6 and TRBJ2-3; 8 bases fit TRBD2. J lost 4 bases, V lost 3 bases, and 9 bases had no gene match. Per the germline V gene, CDR1 is SGHVS and CDR2 is FNYEAQ. The CDR3 is 16 amino acids. The CDR3 here is CASSLDRSGAADTQYF. The CDR3 DNA follows: TGTGCCAGCAGCTTGGATCGTAGCGGGGCCGCAGATACGCAGTATTTT. Variable domain in full (rest from reference TRBV7-6 and TRBJ2-3): GAGVSQSPRYKVTKRGQDVALRCDPISGHVSLYWYRQALGQGPEFLTYFNYEAQQDKSGLPNDRFSAERPEGSISTLTIQRTEQRDSAMYRCASSLDRSGAADTQYFGPGTRLTVL.

This clone has a count of ten or more. The V call is TRBV7-9, the J call TRBJ1-6; weak D call: TRBD1 (5 bases). The CDR3 loop spans 14 amino acids. V was cut by 2 bases and J by 5 bases, with 7 bases left in between. Germline CDR1 is SEHNR and CDR2 is FQNEAQ (reference sequence). CDR3: CASSLQGNNSPLHF. DNA for the CDR3: TGTGCCAGCAGCTTACAGGGTAATAATTCACCCCTCCACTTT.

Many counts were recorded for this clone. The chain employs TRBV4-3 and TRBJ2-7, with 12 bases aligning to TRBD2. Germline V gene data show CDR1 as LGHNA and CDR2 as YSLEER. With 1 base clipped from V and 2 bases from J, the junction kept 12 bases outside the gene matches. This CDR3 region has 19 residues. This CDR3 reads CASSQAVGALAGGPYEQYF. The CDR3 bases are TGCGCCAGCAGCCAAGCGGTGGGGGCACTAGCGGGGGGACCCTACGAGCAGTACTTC.

This clone was detected ten times or more. The chain joins TRBV12-3 or TRBV12-4 to TRBJ2-1, with TRBD2 matching over 9 bases. The V gene end was trimmed by 6 bases and the J gene end by 6 bases; junction bases not matched to a gene: 9. CDR3 length equals 15 residues. The CDR3 here is CASRALAGSRNEQFF. CDR3 bases: TGTGCCAGCAGGGCCCTAGCGGGGTCCCGCAATGAGCAGTTCTTC.

This clone was detected ten times or more. J is TRBJ1-1 and V is TRBV5-1; a possible D gene is TRBD1 (5 bases). Trimming removed 1 base at V and 11 bases at J, with 21 bases between. Germline CDR1 and CDR2: SGHRS and YFSETQ. The CDR3 has 15 amino acids. CDR3 in DNA: TGCGCCAGCAGCTTGTCTGTGGGGCCTGAACATCGGGCTTTCTTT. Translated, it gives CASSLSVGPEHRAFF. The full variable domain, with the rest looked up from reference TRBV5-1 and TRBJ1-1, is KAGVTQTPRYLIKTRGQQVTLSCSPISGHRSVSWYQQTPGQGLQFLFEYFSETQRNKGNFPGRFSGRQFSNSRSEMNVSTLELGDSALYLCASSLSVGPEHRAFFGQGTRLTVV.

This clone was found many times. CDR3 bases: TGTGCCAGCAGTTCAAACGACTGGGGCGGTTGGGAGCAGTACTTC. Its protein product is CASSSNDWGGWEQYF. The chain joins TRBV28 to TRBJ2-7; D is possibly TRBD1 (5 bases). The CDR3 runs 15 residues. Germline V gene lookup returns CDR1 MDHEN and CDR2 SYDVKM. Trimming left V 4 bases short and J 7 bases short, with 20 bases between.

This clone was counted ten times or more. The chain employs TRBV11-1 and TRBJ2-3; a weak D match, TRBD2 (7 bases). The CDR3 has 17 amino acids. V lost 2 bases and J 2 bases, leaving 17 bases between the germline ends. Germline V lookup: CDR1 SGHAT, CDR2 FQDESV (reference sequence). In nucleotides, the CDR3 is TGTGCCAGCAGCTTATTTTTAGGCGGGGGCATCACAGATACGCAGTATTTT. Amino acid sequence: CASSLFLGGGITDTQYF.

Comments on this clone: A much larger clone differs by one base, so this may be a read error. CDR3 protein: CASGLIITGQGNTEAFF. In nucleotides, the CDR3 is TGTGCTAGTGGTTTGATCATCACGGGACAGGGGAACACTGAAGCTTTCTTT. The gene calls are TRBV12-5 and TRBJ1-1; TRBD1 agrees at 9 bases. The CDR3 covers 17 residues. Germline CDR1 reads LGHNT; CDR2 reads FRNRAP. The junction had 8 bases not matched to a gene; V was cut back by 2 bases and J by 1 base.

In its sample, this clone was seen many times. The gene calls are TRBV12-3 or TRBV12-4 and TRBJ1-2; tentatively, D is TRBD1 (5 bases). V lost 7 bases to trimming and J lost 8 bases, with 17 bases between them. The CDR3 covers 13 residues. As DNA, the CDR3 is TGTGCCAGCACAAGGACAATCTCGGGAGGCTACACCTTC. It encodes CASTRTISGGYTF.

This clone was detected ten times or more. V gene TRBV2 combines with J gene TRBJ2-7; no clear D gene. The V gene's germline CDR1 is SNHLY and CDR2 FYNNEI. The CDR3 runs 12 residues. V gave up 3 bases and J gave up 7 bases, with 10 bases separating them. CDR3 sequence: CASSEVGYEQYF. The CDR3 DNA reads TGTGCCAGCAGTGAGGTAGGGTATGAGCAGTACTTC.

This clone was picked up many times. The chain joins TRBV10-3 to TRBJ1-5; TRBD1 aligns across 9 bases. The CDR3 has 14 amino acids. V gave up 10 bases and J gave up 4 bases; unmatched junction bases: 8. The germline V gene encodes CDR1 ENHRY and CDR2 SYGVKD. The CDR3 protein is CASRTGAVNQPQHF. The CDR3 nucleotides read TGTGCCAGCCGGACAGGGGCGGTTAATCAGCCCCAGCATTTT.

The V and J genes are TRBV2 and TRBJ2-2; D may be TRBD1 (5 bases). CDR3 size: 13 residues. The ends were cut back, 6 bases at V and 8 bases at J, with 13 bases in the middle. The germline V gene has CDR1 SNHLY and CDR2 FYNNEI. CDR3 sequence reads: CASSPWGGGELFF. The CDR3 DNA follows: TGTGCCAGCAGCCCATGGGGCGGAGGGGAGCTGTTTTTT.

This clone came up many times. J is TRBJ1-1 and V is TRBV2; D is unresolved. The ends were cut back, 2 bases at V and 5 bases at J, with 12 bases in the middle. Germline assignment: CDR1 SNHLY and CDR2 FYNNEI. The CDR3 has 14 residues. CDR3 nucleotide sequence: TGTGCCAGCAGTGAATCGTTGAGTTCGACTGAAGCTTTCTTT. This codes for CASSESLSSTEAFF.